This is a list of T cell receptor beta chains from one sample in a study of beta chain features in type 1 diabetes. Repertoires were generated with immunoSEQ multiplex PCR, while TCRdb's copy carries only in-frame clones and drops some. The sample has roughly 350,000 clones; roughly 11% are singletons. Specimen: naive CD4+ T cells from blood. The origin of the receptors is a woman aged 25 to 45 in good health. CDR3s include the opening cysteine and the closing phenylalanine or tryptophan. A D gene is named only where the DNA matches it firmly. Rows give clone size only sometimes, using once, few, many, or a class for an expanded clone.

V gene: TRBV9; D gene: TRBD2; J gene: TRBJ2-1; clone size: few; CDR3 protein: CASSVGEDRLAGASSYNEQFF; CDR3 DNA: TGTGCCAGCAGCGTAGGGGAGGATCGACTAGCGGGAGCGAGCTCCTACAATGAGCAGTTCTTC
V gene: TRBV30; D gene: -; J gene: TRBJ2-3; clone size: -; CDR3 protein: CAWINRASTDTQYF; CDR3 DNA: TGTGCCTGGATAAACAGAGCTAGCACAGATACGCAGTATTTT
V gene: TRBV5-1; D gene: -; J gene: TRBJ1-1; clone size: few; CDR3 protein: CASSGTENTEAFF; CDR3 DNA: TGCGCCAGCAGCGGGACTGAGAACACTGAAGCTTTCTTT
V gene: TRBV27; D gene: TRBD1; J gene: TRBJ1-2; clone size: few; CDR3 protein: CASSIRTGIGYTF; CDR3 DNA: TGTGCCAGCAGTATCCGGACAGGGATCGGCTACACCTTC
V gene: TRBV29-1; D gene: -; J gene: TRBJ2-7; clone size: few; CDR3 protein: CSVEVDEQYF; CDR3 DNA: TGCAGCGTTGAAGTAGATGAGCAGTACTTC
V gene: TRBV19; D gene: TRBD2; J gene: TRBJ2-1; clone size: few; CDR3 protein: CASSIDSGSGSVNEQFF; CDR3 DNA: TGTGCCAGTAGTATAGATTCTGGTAGCGGGAGTGTTAATGAGCAGTTCTTC
V gene: TRBV27; D gene: TRBD1; J gene: TRBJ2-6; clone size: -; CDR3 protein: CASSAWTGGSGANVLTF; CDR3 DNA: TGTGCCAGCAGCGCCTGGACAGGGGGCTCTGGGGCCAACGTCCTGACTTTC
V gene: TRBV6-6; D gene: TRBD2; J gene: TRBJ2-7; clone size: few; CDR3 protein: CASKGTSPSDEQYF; CDR3 DNA: TGTGCCAGCAAGGGGACTAGCCCCTCGGACGAGCAGTACTTC
V gene: TRBV18; D gene: -; J gene: TRBJ2-7; clone size: -; CDR3 protein: CASSHDSSYEQYF; CDR3 DNA: TGTGCCAGCTCACACGACAGCTCCTACGAGCAGTACTTC
V gene: TRBV5-1; D gene: -; J gene: TRBJ1-5; clone size: -; CDR3 protein: CASSLFQGQPQHF; CDR3 DNA: TGCGCCAGCAGCTTGTTCCAGGGCCAGCCCCAGCATTTT
V gene: TRBV9; D gene: TRBD2; J gene: TRBJ2-1; clone size: once; CDR3 protein: CASSVESSVSGRRRNEQFF; CDR3 DNA: TGTGCCAGCAGCGTAGAGTCATCAGTTAGCGGGAGAAGACGGAATGAGCAGTTCTTC
V gene: TRBV28; D gene: TRBD2; J gene: TRBJ2-7; clone size: few; CDR3 protein: CASSPGGAGATYEQYF; CDR3 DNA: TGTGCCAGCAGCCCCGGAGGAGCGGGAGCCACCTACGAGCAGTACTTC
V gene: TRBV5-4; D gene: TRBD2; J gene: TRBJ2-1; clone size: few; CDR3 protein: CASSWTSGYYNEQFF; CDR3 DNA: TGTGCCAGCAGCTGGACTAGCGGATACTACAATGAGCAGTTCTTC
V gene: TRBV27; D gene: -; J gene: TRBJ2-3; clone size: -; CDR3 protein: CASSRQGTDTQYF; CDR3 DNA: TGTGCCAGCAGTAGACAAGGCACAGATACGCAGTATTTT
V gene: TRBV18; D gene: TRBD2; J gene: TRBJ2-1; clone size: few; CDR3 protein: CASSISPGLAGVGNEQFF; CDR3 DNA: TGTGCCAGCTCAATTTCACCGGGACTAGCGGGAGTGGGCAATGAGCAGTTCTTC
V gene: TRBV4-2; D gene: -; J gene: TRBJ1-4; clone size: few; CDR3 protein: CATSPATNEKLFF; CDR3 DNA: TGTGCCACCTCCCCAGCAACTAATGAAAAACTGTTTTTT
V gene: TRBV25-1; D gene: -; J gene: TRBJ2-3; clone size: few; CDR3 protein: CASSDGGHRSTDTQYF; CDR3 DNA: TGTGCCAGCAGTGACGGGGGGCACCGTAGCACAGATACGCAGTATTTT
V gene: TRBV7-6; D gene: TRBD2; J gene: TRBJ2-5; clone size: -; CDR3 protein: CASSPQRVGGRVETQYF; CDR3 DNA: TGTGCCAGCAGCCCCCAGAGGGTGGGCGGGAGAGTGGAGACCCAGTACTTC
V gene: TRBV18; D gene: -; J gene: TRBJ1-1; clone size: -; CDR3 protein: CASSPHRDAEAFF; CDR3 DNA: TGTGCCAGCTCACCCCACAGGGACGCTGAAGCTTTCTTT
V gene: TRBV5-1; D gene: TRBD2; J gene: TRBJ2-5; clone size: few; CDR3 protein: CASSLSGLAQETQYF; CDR3 DNA: TGCGCCAGCAGCTTGTCGGGACTAGCCCAAGAGACCCAGTACTTC
V gene: TRBV30; D gene: -; J gene: TRBJ1-2; clone size: -; CDR3 protein: CAWSSGDYGYTF; CDR3 DNA: TGTGCCTGGAGTAGCGGGGACTATGGCTACACCTTC
V gene: TRBV7-9; D gene: -; J gene: TRBJ2-5; clone size: few; CDR3 protein: CAVHGETQYF; CDR3 DNA: TGTGCCGTCCACGGGGAGACCCAGTACTTC
V gene: TRBV30; D gene: TRBD2; J gene: TRBJ2-7; clone size: few; CDR3 protein: CAWSVPGGPREQYF; CDR3 DNA: TGTGCCTGGAGTGTTCCGGGAGGGCCGCGGGAGCAGTACTTC
V gene: TRBV28; D gene: -; J gene: TRBJ2-3; clone size: -; CDR3 protein: CASRPTIGEATDTQYF; CDR3 DNA: TGTGCCAGCAGGCCAACCATCGGTGAAGCGACAGATACGCAGTATTTT
V gene: TRBV29-1; D gene: TRBD1; J gene: TRBJ1-6; clone size: -; CDR3 protein: CSVGQGSGNSPLHF; CDR3 DNA: TGCAGCGTGGGACAGGGGTCAGGAAATTCACCCCTCCACTTT
V gene: TRBV15; D gene: -; J gene: TRBJ1-5; clone size: -; CDR3 protein: CATSTPPQHF; CDR3 DNA: TGTGCCACCAGCACCCCTCCCCAGCATTTT
V gene: TRBV5-1; D gene: -; J gene: TRBJ2-3; clone size: few; CDR3 protein: CASSREGVNTDTQYF; CDR3 DNA: TGCGCCAGCAGCCGAGAAGGGGTGAACACAGATACGCAGTATTTT
V gene: TRBV18; D gene: -; J gene: TRBJ2-7; clone size: few; CDR3 protein: CASSPPSGGNSYEQYF; CDR3 DNA: TGTGCCAGCTCACCACCATCGGGGGGCAACTCCTACGAGCAGTACTTC
V gene: TRBV30; D gene: TRBD1; J gene: TRBJ2-1; clone size: -; CDR3 protein: CAWRKTGIKQDEQFF; CDR3 DNA: TGTGCCTGGAGGAAGACAGGGATAAAACAAGATGAGCAGTTCTTC
V gene: TRBV28; D gene: -; J gene: TRBJ1-2; clone size: -; CDR3 protein: CASSLSVNYGYTF; CDR3 DNA: TGTGCCAGCAGTTTATCGGTTAACTATGGCTACACCTTC
V gene: TRBV6-5; D gene: TRBD1; J gene: TRBJ1-2; clone size: -; CDR3 protein: CASSYDGTGSNYGYTF; CDR3 DNA: TGTGCCAGCAGTTACGATGGGACAGGCTCGAACTATGGCTACACCTTC
V gene: TRBV5-1; D gene: -; J gene: TRBJ1-1; clone size: few; CDR3 protein: CASSLLGGTEAFF; CDR3 DNA: TGCGCCAGCAGCTTGCTGGGGGGGACTGAAGCTTTCTTT
V gene: TRBV9; D gene: TRBD2; J gene: TRBJ2-1; clone size: -; CDR3 protein: CASSVGGSNEQFF; CDR3 DNA: TGTGCCAGCAGCGTAGGCGGGAGTAATGAGCAGTTCTTC
V gene: TRBV9; D gene: TRBD2; J gene: TRBJ2-2; clone size: -; CDR3 protein: CASSVLNGRKNTGELFF; CDR3 DNA: TGTGCCAGCAGCGTATTAAACGGGAGGAAGAACACCGGGGAGCTGTTTTTT
V gene: TRBV14; D gene: -; J gene: TRBJ2-5; clone size: -; CDR3 protein: CASSQVRGGKETQYF; CDR3 DNA: TGTGCCAGCAGCCAAGTGCGGGGCGGGAAAGAGACCCAGTACTTC
V gene: TRBV6-1; D gene: TRBD2; J gene: TRBJ2-1; clone size: -; CDR3 protein: CASTSGLAAGDEQFF; CDR3 DNA: TGTGCCAGCACTTCGGGACTAGCGGCCGGGGATGAGCAGTTCTTC
V gene: TRBV7-3; D gene: TRBD1; J gene: TRBJ2-6; clone size: few; CDR3 protein: CASSITGGTGANVLTF; CDR3 DNA: TGTGCCAGCAGTATCACAGGGGGCACTGGGGCCAACGTCCTGACTTTC
V gene: TRBV20-1; D gene: -; J gene: TRBJ2-1; clone size: few; CDR3 protein: CSGNEQFF; CDR3 DNA: TGCAGCGGGAATGAGCAGTTCTTC
V gene: TRBV30; D gene: TRBD2; J gene: TRBJ2-2; clone size: -; CDR3 protein: CAWTLTSGNTGELFF; CDR3 DNA: TGTGCCTGGACCCTGACTAGCGGGAACACCGGGGAGCTGTTTTTT
V gene: TRBV5-5; D gene: TRBD1; J gene: TRBJ2-5; clone size: -; CDR3 protein: CASRQTGLKETQYF; CDR3 DNA: TGTGCCAGCAGACAGACAGGGTTGAAAGAGACCCAGTACTTC
V gene: TRBV12-5; D gene: TRBD2; J gene: TRBJ2-1; clone size: -; CDR3 protein: CASGSGLAGEDEQFF; CDR3 DNA: TGTGCTAGTGGTTCGGGACTAGCGGGAGAGGATGAGCAGTTCTTC
V gene: TRBV4-3; D gene: -; J gene: TRBJ2-1; clone size: -; CDR3 protein: CASSPAAASYNEQFF; CDR3 DNA: TGCGCCAGCAGCCCAGCGGCGGCCTCCTACAATGAGCAGTTCTTC
V gene: TRBV30; D gene: -; J gene: TRBJ1-1; clone size: few; CDR3 protein: CAYGSNTEAFF; CDR3 DNA: TGTGCCTATGGGAGTAACACTGAAGCTTTCTTT
V gene: TRBV4-1; D gene: TRBD2; J gene: TRBJ2-3; clone size: few; CDR3 protein: CASSQDPRRGSFTDTQYF; CDR3 DNA: TGCGCCAGCAGCCAAGATCCCCGTCGCGGGAGTTTTACAGATACGCAGTATTTT
V gene: TRBV15; D gene: TRBD1; J gene: TRBJ1-2; clone size: few; CDR3 protein: CATSRDLSGGNGYTF; CDR3 DNA: TGTGCCACCAGCAGAGACCTTTCAGGGGGCAACGGCTACACCTTC
V gene: TRBV9; D gene: TRBD2; J gene: TRBJ2-2; clone size: few; CDR3 protein: CASSVVAGRTGELFF; CDR3 DNA: TGTGCCAGCAGCGTAGTAGCGGGAAGAACCGGGGAGCTGTTTTTT
V gene: TRBV28; D gene: TRBD1; J gene: TRBJ2-7; clone size: few; CDR3 protein: CASSPAELQGAYEQYF; CDR3 DNA: TGTGCCAGCAGCCCTGCCGAGTTGCAGGGGGCCTACGAGCAGTACTTC
V gene: TRBV15; D gene: TRBD1; J gene: TRBJ1-5; clone size: few; CDR3 protein: CATSSTGGGGNQPQHF; CDR3 DNA: TGTGCCACCAGCAGCACAGGGGGAGGCGGCAATCAGCCCCAGCATTTT
V gene: TRBV7-2; D gene: TRBD2; J gene: TRBJ2-5; clone size: few; CDR3 protein: CASSPHGLAGETQYF; CDR3 DNA: TGTGCCAGCAGCCCCCACGGTCTAGCGGGAGAGACCCAGTACTTC
V gene: TRBV15; D gene: TRBD1; J gene: TRBJ1-1; clone size: -; CDR3 protein: CATSGIQGAVTEAFF; CDR3 DNA: TGTGCCACCAGCGGGATACAGGGGGCGGTCACTGAAGCTTTCTTT
V gene: TRBV5-4; D gene: -; J gene: TRBJ2-1; clone size: -; CDR3 protein: CASSLLNNEQFF; CDR3 DNA: TGTGCCAGCAGCTTGCTAAACAATGAGCAGTTCTTC
V gene: TRBV6-4; D gene: TRBD1; J gene: TRBJ2-7; clone size: -; CDR3 protein: CASSAGTGPYEQYF; CDR3 DNA: TGTGCCAGCAGCGCCGGGACAGGGCCCTACGAGCAGTACTTC
V gene: TRBV5-6; D gene: -; J gene: TRBJ2-2; clone size: few; CDR3 protein: CASSLLRTGELFF; CDR3 DNA: TGTGCCAGCAGCTTGTTGCGGACCGGGGAGCTGTTTTTT
V gene: TRBV19; D gene: TRBD2; J gene: TRBJ2-5; clone size: -; CDR3 protein: CASTNQREVPRTQYF; CDR3 DNA: TGTGCCAGTACCAACCAGCGGGAGGTTCCCCGGACCCAGTACTTC
V gene: TRBV2; D gene: TRBD2; J gene: TRBJ2-3; clone size: few; CDR3 protein: CAGSWRETDTQYF; CDR3 DNA: TGTGCCGGTAGTTGGCGGGAGACTGATACGCAGTATTTT
V gene: TRBV28; D gene: TRBD2; J gene: TRBJ2-3; clone size: few; CDR3 protein: CASKLAGWADTQYF; CDR3 DNA: TGTGCCAGCAAGTTAGCGGGATGGGCAGATACGCAGTATTTT
V gene: TRBV27; D gene: -; J gene: TRBJ2-7; clone size: few; CDR3 protein: CASSFVADSYEQYF; CDR3 DNA: TGTGCCAGCAGTTTCGTGGCTGATTCCTACGAGCAGTACTTC
V gene: TRBV19; D gene: -; J gene: TRBJ2-6; clone size: -; CDR3 protein: CASSIRYRSGANVLTF; CDR3 DNA: TGTGCCAGTAGTATACGTTACAGGTCTGGGGCCAACGTCCTGACTTTC
V gene: TRBV7-3; D gene: -; J gene: TRBJ2-1; clone size: few; CDR3 protein: CAGLGGEQFF; CDR3 DNA: TGTGCCGGCCTGGGGGGTGAGCAGTTCTTC
V gene: TRBV10-3; D gene: TRBD2; J gene: TRBJ2-7; clone size: few; CDR3 protein: CAVTSGTLYEQYF; CDR3 DNA: TGTGCCGTCACTAGCGGGACCCTCTACGAGCAGTACTTC